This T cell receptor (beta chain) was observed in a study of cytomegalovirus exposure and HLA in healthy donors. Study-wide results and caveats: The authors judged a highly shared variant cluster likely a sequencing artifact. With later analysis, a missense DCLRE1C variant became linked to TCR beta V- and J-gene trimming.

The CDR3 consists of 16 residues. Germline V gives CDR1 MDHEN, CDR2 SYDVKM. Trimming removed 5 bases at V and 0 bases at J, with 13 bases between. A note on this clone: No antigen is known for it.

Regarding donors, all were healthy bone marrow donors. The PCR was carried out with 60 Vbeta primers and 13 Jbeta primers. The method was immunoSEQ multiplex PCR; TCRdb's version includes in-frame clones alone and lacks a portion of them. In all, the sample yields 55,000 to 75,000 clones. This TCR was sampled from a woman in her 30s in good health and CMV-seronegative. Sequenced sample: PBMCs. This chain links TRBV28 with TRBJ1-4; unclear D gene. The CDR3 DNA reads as TGTGCCAGCAGTCCCCGACACCATGCAACTAATGAAAAACTGTTTTTT. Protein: CASSPRHHATNEKLFF.